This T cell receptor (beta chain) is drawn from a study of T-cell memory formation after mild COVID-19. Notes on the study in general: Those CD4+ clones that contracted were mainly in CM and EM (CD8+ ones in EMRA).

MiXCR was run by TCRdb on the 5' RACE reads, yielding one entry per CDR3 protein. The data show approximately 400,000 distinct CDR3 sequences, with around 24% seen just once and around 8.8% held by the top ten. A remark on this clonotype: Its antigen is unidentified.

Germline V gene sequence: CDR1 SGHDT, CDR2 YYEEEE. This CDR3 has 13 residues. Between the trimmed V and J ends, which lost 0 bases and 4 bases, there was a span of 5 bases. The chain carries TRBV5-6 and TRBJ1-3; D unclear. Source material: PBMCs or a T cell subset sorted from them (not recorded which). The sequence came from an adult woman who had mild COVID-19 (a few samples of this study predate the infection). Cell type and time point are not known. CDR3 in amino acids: CASSLGRGNTIYF. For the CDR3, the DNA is TGTGCCAGCAGCTTGGGAAGGGGAAACACCATATATTTT. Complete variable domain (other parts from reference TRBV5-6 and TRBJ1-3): DAGVTQSPTHLIKTRGQQVTLRCSPKSGHDTVSWYQQALGQGPQFIFQYYEEEERQRGNFPDRFSGHQFPNYSSELNVNALLLGDSALYLCASSLGRGNTIYFGEGSWLTVV.